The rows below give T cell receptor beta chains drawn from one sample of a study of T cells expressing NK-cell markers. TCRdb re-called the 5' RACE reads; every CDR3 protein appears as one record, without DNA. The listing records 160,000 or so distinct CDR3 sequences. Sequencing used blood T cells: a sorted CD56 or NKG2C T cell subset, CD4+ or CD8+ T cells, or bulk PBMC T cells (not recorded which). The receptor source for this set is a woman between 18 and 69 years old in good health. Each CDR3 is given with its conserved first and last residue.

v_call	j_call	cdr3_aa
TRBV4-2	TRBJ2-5	CASSPLRPGGAETQYF
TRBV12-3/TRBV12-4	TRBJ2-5	CASSADRRLRETQYF
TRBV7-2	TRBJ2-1	CASSSSGGAPRNEQFF
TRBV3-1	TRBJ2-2	CASSQSNTGELFF
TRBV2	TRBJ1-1	CASSEGWGWGTEAFF
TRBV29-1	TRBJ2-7	CSVRRVNPSNEQYF
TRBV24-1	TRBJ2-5	CATSAGTGLAETQYF
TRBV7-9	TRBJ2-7	CASSLQFGRNPYEQYF
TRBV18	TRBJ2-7	CASSPLAGGTYEQYF
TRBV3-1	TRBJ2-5	CASSQALSTSGRQTQYF
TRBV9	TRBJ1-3	CASSFTVQSGNTIYF
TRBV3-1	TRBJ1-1	CASSPTGTGLDEAFF
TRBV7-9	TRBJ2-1	CASSFVSHGVGEQFF
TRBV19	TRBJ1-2	CATNQPLANYGYTF
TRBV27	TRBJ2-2	CASSRRTGILMNTGELFF
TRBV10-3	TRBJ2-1	CAISAGVGGSGEQFF
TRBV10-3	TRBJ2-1	CAISESGRGSNEQFF
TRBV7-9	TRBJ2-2	CASSLARSGSGGELFF
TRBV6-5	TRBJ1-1	CASSHPSQGRGSTEAFF
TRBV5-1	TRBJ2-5	CASSTWGLAQETQYF
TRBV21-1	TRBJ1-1	CASLAGGTEAFF
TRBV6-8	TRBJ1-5	CASIKGTDRDSNQPQHF
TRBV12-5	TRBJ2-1	CASAPLFDEQFF
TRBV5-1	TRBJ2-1	CASSEGPNEQFF
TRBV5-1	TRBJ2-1	CASSLWASGGASEQFF
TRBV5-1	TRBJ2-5	CASTLWGRTNAGETQYF
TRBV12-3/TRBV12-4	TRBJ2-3	CASSPQLMGPNTDTQYF
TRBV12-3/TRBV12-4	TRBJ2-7	CASSAKLEQYF
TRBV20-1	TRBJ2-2	CSARDYKRGHNTGELFF
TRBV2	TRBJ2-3	CASRTPGAAGGGPITDTQYF
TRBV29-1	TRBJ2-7	CSVEIHHTGSGYEQYF
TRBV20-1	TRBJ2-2	CSAIQGASTGELFF